The next 9 T cell receptor beta chains were all read from a single sample in a study of human T cells and chemical hapten exposure. Stated time point: patch test 2, 6 weeks after DPC sensitization. Sample treatment: therapeutic diphenylcyclopropenone sensitization with weekly scalp DPC. MiXCR, run by TCRdb on the RACE reads, gives a single entry per CDR3 protein. The sample has about 40,000 distinct CDR3 sequences, 3% to 3.5% seen once. The sample was whole blood, taken in connection with sensitization to the hapten diphenylcyclopropenone (DPC). The receptors shown here come from a man aged 40-50 years with alopecia areata. Some clones in this sample may be carry-over from other donors' samples.

This clonotype has at least ten counts. The rearrangement links TRBV20-1 to TRBJ2-1; TRBD1 matches at 8 bases. CDR1 is DFQATT and CDR2 is SNEGSKA in the germline V gene (reference sequence). This CDR3 region has 15 residues. J was trimmed by 7 bases and V by 5 bases; bases with no gene match: 13. Here the CDR3 reads CSARNSGTGRNEQFF. In nucleotides, the CDR3 is TGCAGTGCTCGAAACTCCGGGACAGGAAGGAATGAGCAGTTCTTC.

This clonotype has ten or more counts. This sequence joins TRBV20-1 and TRBJ1-2; 8 nucleotides align to TRBD1. The V gene's germline CDR1 is DFQATT and CDR2 SNEGSKA (reference sequence). There are 13 residues in the CDR3. The junction had 8 bases not matched to a gene; V was cut back by 7 bases and J by 4 bases. CDR3 nucleotides: TGCAGTGTCCTAACCGGGACAGGCTATGGCTACACCTTC. This codes for CSVLTGTGYGYTF.

The table lists this clonotype with many counts. The chain couples TRBV28 to TRBJ2-7; tentatively, D is TRBD1 (5 bases). CDR1 is MDHEN and CDR2 is SYDVKM in the germline V gene. Trimming removed 3 bases at V and 3 bases at J, with 12 bases between. The CDR3 consists of 14 residues. DNA for the CDR3: TGTGCCAGCAGTTTTGGCGGACAAGACTACGAGCAGTACTTC. Translation: CASSFGGQDYEQYF. Filled out from reference TRBV28 and TRBJ2-7, the complete variable domain reads DVKVTQSSRYLVKRTGEKVFLECVQDMDHENMFWYRQDPGLGLRLIYFSYDVKMKEKGDIPEGYSVSREKKERFSLILESASTNQTSMYLCASSFGGQDYEQYFGPGTRLTVT.

In this sample, this clonotype turned up many times. The V gene is TRBV10-3, the J gene TRBJ2-7; D call uncertain. The germline V and J ends were trimmed by 4 bases and 7 bases, with 8 bases remaining between them. The CDR3 spans 11 residues. Germline CDR1 reads ENHRY; CDR2 reads SYGVKD. CDR3 amino acids: CAISVFREQYF. The CDR3 nucleotides read TGTGCCATCAGTGTTTTCAGGGAGCAGTACTTC.

This clonotype was recorded at least ten times. V is TRBV5-1 and J is TRBJ2-3, with no clear D. Germline V gives CDR1 SGHRS, CDR2 YFSETQ. CDR3 length: 15 amino acids. With 0 bases removed from V and 4 bases from J, the gap between germline ends came to 12 bases. The DNA for the CDR3 is TGCGCCAGCAGCTTGGATTCCAGTCGGGCAGATACGCAGTATTTT. Translating it yields CASSLDSSRADTQYF.

This clonotype was seen many times. This sequence joins TRBV7-9 and TRBJ2-7; D is tentatively TRBD1 or TRBD2 (5 bases each). Deletions cut 5 bases from V and 0 bases from J, with 14 bases between. This CDR3 has 15 residues. From germline, CDR1 is SEHNR and CDR2 FQNEAQ (reference sequence). As DNA, the CDR3 is TGTGCCAGCAGCCCGGGACCTTCGAGCTCCTACGAGCAGTACTTC. It is translated as CASSPGPSSSYEQYF.

In its sample, this clonotype was seen many times. This sequence joins TRBV5-5 and TRBJ1-5, with D uncertain. The CDR3 spans 12 residues. Germline V CDR1 and CDR2: SGHKS, YYEKEE (reference sequence). V shed 4 bases and J shed 8 bases, with 10 bases lying between them. CDR3 DNA sequence: TGTGCCAGCAGCATGGACGCCGAGCCCCAGCATTTT. This sequence encodes CASSMDAEPQHF.

This clonotype was seen only a few times. This chain joins TRBV14 and TRBJ2-3, with D possibly matching TRBD2 (6 bases). The germline V gene has CDR1 SGHDN and CDR2 FVKESK. Trimming left V 0 bases short and J 11 bases short, with 9 bases between. This CDR3 spans 12 amino acids. CDR3 nucleotides: TGTGCCAGCAGCCAAGACGGCGGGAAGCAGTATTTT. Its protein is CASSQDGGKQYF.

This clonotype was seen many times. The V call is TRBV7-9, the J call TRBJ2-5; no clear D. This CDR3 contains 15 residues. V gave up 3 bases and J gave up 0 bases, with 11 bases separating them. The V gene's germline CDR1 is SEHNR and CDR2 FQNEAQ (reference sequence). The CDR3 DNA is TGTGCCAGCAGCTTCACAGAATGGTACCAAGAGACCCAGTACTTC. This codes for CASSFTEWYQETQYF.